This T cell receptor beta chain was sequenced in a study of blood T cell repertoires in COVID-19. About the research overall: Whether acute or convalescent, the COVID-19 samples came from the United States, Italy and Spain. PBMCs, B-cell-depleted T cells, or T cells were the source of the cDNA or gDNA that made up the material.

In the authors' workflow: Reference gene primer amplification yielded estimated nucleated cell counts. TCRdb's table, derived via immunoSEQ multiplex PCR, lists solely in-frame clones and lacks some. The DNA was the basis for D and trimming; V, J and clone size are from that table. The table records 150,000 to 200,000 clones, 70% to 80% of them present only once. The CDR3 totals 18 residues. V lost 0 bases to trimming and J lost 0 bases, with 12 bases between them. Germline assignment: CDR1 LGHNA and CDR2 YSLEER. Patients from Seattle were sampled longitudinally, starting during active infection. This TCR came from a woman aged 40 to 50 with COVID-19, enrolled during active disease. Sequences were obtained from peripheral blood. The gene calls are TRBV4-3 and TRBJ1-6; D uncertain. The CDR3 loop is CASSQDRYVSSYNSPLHF. In DNA, the CDR3 is TGCGCCAGCAGCCAAGATCGTTACGTGAGCTCCTATAATTCACCCCTCCACTTT.